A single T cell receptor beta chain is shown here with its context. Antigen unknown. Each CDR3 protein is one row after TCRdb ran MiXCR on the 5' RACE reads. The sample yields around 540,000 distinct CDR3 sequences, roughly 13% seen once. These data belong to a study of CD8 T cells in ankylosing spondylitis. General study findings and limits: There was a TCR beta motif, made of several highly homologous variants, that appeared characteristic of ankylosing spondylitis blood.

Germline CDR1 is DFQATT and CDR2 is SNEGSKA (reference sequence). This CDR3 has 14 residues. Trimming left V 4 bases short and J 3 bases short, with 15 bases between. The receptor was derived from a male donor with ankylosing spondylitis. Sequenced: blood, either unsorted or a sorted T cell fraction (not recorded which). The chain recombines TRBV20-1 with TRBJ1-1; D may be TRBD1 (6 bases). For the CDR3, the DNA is TGCAGTGCTAAGGGGGGGAGAGGGTACACTGAAGCTTTCTTT. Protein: CSAKGGRGYTEAFF.